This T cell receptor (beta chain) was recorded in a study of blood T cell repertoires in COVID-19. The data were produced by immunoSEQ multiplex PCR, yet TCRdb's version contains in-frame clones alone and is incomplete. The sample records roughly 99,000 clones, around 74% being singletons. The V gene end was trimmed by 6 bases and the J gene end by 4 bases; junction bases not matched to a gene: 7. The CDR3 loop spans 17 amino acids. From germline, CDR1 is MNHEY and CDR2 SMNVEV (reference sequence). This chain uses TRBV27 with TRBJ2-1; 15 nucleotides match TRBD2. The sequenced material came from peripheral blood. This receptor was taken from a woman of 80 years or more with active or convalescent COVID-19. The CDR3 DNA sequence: TGTGCCAGCAGCAATCCGGGACTAGCGGGAGGATACAATGAGCAGTTCTTC. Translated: CASSNPGLAGGYNEQFF.